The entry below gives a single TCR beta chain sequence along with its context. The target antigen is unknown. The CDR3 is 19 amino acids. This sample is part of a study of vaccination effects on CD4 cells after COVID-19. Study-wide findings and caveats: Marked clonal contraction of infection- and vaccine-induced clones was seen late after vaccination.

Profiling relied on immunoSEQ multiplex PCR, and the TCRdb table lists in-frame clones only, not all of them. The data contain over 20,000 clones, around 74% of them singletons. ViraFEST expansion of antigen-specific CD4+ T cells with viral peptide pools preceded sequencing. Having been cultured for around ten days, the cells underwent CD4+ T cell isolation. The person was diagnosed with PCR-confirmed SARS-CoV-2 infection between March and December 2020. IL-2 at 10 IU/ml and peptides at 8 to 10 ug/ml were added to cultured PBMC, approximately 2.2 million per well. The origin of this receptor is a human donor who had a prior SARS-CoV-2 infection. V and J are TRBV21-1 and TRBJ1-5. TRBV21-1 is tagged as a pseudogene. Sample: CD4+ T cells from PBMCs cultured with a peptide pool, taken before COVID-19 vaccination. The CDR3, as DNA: TGTGCCAGCAGCAAAAAGGGGGGCCTAAGGGGGGAGTTAGATCAGCCCCAGCATTTT. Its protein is CASSKKGGLRGELDQPQHF.